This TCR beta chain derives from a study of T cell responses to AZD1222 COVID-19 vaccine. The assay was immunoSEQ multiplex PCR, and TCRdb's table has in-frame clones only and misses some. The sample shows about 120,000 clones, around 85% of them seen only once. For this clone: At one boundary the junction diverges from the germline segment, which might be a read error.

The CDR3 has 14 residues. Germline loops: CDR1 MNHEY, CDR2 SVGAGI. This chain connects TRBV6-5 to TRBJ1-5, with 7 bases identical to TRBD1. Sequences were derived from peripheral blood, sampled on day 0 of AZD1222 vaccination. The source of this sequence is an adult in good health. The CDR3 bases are TGTGCCGGCAGTCCCCGGGCAGGGGGGCAGCCCCAGCATTTT. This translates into CAGSPRAGGQPQHF.